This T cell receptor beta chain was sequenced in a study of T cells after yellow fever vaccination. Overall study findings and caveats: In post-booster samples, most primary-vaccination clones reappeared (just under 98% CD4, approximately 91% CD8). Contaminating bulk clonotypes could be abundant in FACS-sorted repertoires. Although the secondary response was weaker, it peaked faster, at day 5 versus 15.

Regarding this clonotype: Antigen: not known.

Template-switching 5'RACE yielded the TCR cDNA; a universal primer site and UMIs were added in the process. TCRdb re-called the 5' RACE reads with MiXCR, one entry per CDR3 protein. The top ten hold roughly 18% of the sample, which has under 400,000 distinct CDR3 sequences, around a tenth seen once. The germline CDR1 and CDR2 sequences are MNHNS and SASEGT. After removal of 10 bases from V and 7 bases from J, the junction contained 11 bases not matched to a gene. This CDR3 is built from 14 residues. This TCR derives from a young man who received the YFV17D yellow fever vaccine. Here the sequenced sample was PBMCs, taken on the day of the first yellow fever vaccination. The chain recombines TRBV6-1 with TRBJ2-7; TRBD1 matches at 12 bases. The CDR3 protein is CATSPGQGAGEQYF. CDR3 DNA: TGTGCCACCAGCCCGGGACAGGGGGCTGGTGAGCAGTACTTC.